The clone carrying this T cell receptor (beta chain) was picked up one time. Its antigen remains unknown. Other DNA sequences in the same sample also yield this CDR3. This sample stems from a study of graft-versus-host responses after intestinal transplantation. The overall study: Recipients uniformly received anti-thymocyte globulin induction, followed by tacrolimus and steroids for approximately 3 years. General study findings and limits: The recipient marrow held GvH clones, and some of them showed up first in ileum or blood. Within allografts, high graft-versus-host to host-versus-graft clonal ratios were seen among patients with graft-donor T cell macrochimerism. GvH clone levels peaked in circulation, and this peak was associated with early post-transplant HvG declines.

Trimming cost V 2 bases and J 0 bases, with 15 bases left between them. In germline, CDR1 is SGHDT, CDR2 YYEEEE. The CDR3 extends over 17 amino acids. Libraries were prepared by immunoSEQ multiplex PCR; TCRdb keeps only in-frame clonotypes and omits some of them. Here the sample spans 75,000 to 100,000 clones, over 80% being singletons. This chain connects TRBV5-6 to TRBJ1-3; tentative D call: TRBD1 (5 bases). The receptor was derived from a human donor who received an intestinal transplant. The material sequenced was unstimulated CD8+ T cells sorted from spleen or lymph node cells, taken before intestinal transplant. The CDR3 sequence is CASSFAQGRRSGNTIYF. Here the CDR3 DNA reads TGTGCCAGCAGCTTCGCGCAGGGTCGGCGCTCTGGAAACACCATATATTTT.